A selection of T cell receptor beta chains follows, all from one sample in a study of CXCR3-negative and CXCR3-positive naive CD8 T cells. TCRdb reanalyzed the 5' RACE reads, giving one entry per CDR3 protein sequence and no DNA. The sample data list over 100,000 distinct CDR3 sequences. The sample taken for sequencing was naive CXCR3- CD8+ T cells from blood. These receptor sequences come from a human donor in good health. Some clones in this sample may be carry-over from other donors' samples. Both conserved end residues are part of each CDR3. Each record gives: J gene, V gene, CDR3 protein.

j_call: TRBJ2-7; v_call: TRBV5-6; cdr3_aa: CASSLIGQPYEQYF
j_call: TRBJ2-5; v_call: TRBV20-1; cdr3_aa: CSASQGIEETQYF
j_call: TRBJ1-1; v_call: TRBV6-4; cdr3_aa: CASSPTDGRTEAFF
j_call: TRBJ1-1; v_call: TRBV19; cdr3_aa: CASRGPPNTEAFF
j_call: TRBJ2-1; v_call: TRBV5-5; cdr3_aa: CASSSMDGSSYNEQFF
j_call: TRBJ2-3; v_call: TRBV5-1; cdr3_aa: CASSREVYDTQYF
j_call: TRBJ2-2; v_call: TRBV6-5; cdr3_aa: CASSYDRAGTGELFF
j_call: TRBJ1-1; v_call: TRBV12-3/TRBV12-4; cdr3_aa: CASSSHSGEFGGKGTEAFF
j_call: TRBJ2-1; v_call: TRBV11-2; cdr3_aa: CASTEGGLYNEQFF
j_call: TRBJ2-4; v_call: TRBV7-9; cdr3_aa: CASSEDRAIQYF
j_call: TRBJ1-6; v_call: TRBV28; cdr3_aa: CASSLYGTADNSPLHF
j_call: TRBJ1-1; v_call: TRBV1; cdr3_aa: CTSSQGNGQPNTEAFF
j_call: TRBJ2-1; v_call: TRBV5-6; cdr3_aa: CASSLVGQGSYNEQFF
j_call: TRBJ1-6; v_call: TRBV9; cdr3_aa: CASSDTGTQGSPLHF
j_call: TRBJ1-4; v_call: TRBV20-1; cdr3_aa: CSARLDPTGGGPIGEKLFF
j_call: TRBJ2-1; v_call: TRBV5-1; cdr3_aa: CASSRTDGPYNEQFF
j_call: TRBJ2-7; v_call: TRBV7-8; cdr3_aa: CASSLASASYEQYF
j_call: TRBJ2-3; v_call: TRBV28; cdr3_aa: CASSLFPRLAERKAQYF
j_call: TRBJ2-1; v_call: TRBV5-1; cdr3_aa: CASSLGLAGGDEQFF
j_call: TRBJ2-7; v_call: TRBV7-9; cdr3_aa: CASSLVGVFDEQYF
j_call: TRBJ1-2; v_call: TRBV6-5; cdr3_aa: CASSYSSTVGGGYTF
j_call: TRBJ2-7; v_call: TRBV7-2; cdr3_aa: CASSFGDSPNEQYF
j_call: TRBJ2-3; v_call: TRBV6-5; cdr3_aa: CASNPGFDPFTDTQYF
j_call: TRBJ2-1; v_call: TRBV5-1; cdr3_aa: CASSLFDLLGNEQFF
j_call: TRBJ2-2; v_call: TRBV7-2; cdr3_aa: CASSLGWLATPRTGELFF
j_call: TRBJ2-2; v_call: TRBV23-1; cdr3_aa: CASSQWGPVPSNTGELFF
j_call: TRBJ2-1; v_call: TRBV14; cdr3_aa: CASSQELYARYNEQFF
j_call: TRBJ2-2; v_call: TRBV29-1; cdr3_aa: CSVGGLAGYTGELFF
j_call: TRBJ1-2; v_call: TRBV4-1; cdr3_aa: CASSQEGGGGYIDGYTF
j_call: TRBJ2-3; v_call: TRBV4-1; cdr3_aa: CASSQDPSGAYTQYF
j_call: TRBJ2-2; v_call: TRBV4-2; cdr3_aa: CASSQDLVLGTGELFF
j_call: TRBJ2-1; v_call: TRBV6-2/TRBV6-3; cdr3_aa: CASSLPEGGSYNEQFF
j_call: TRBJ2-7; v_call: TRBV20-1; cdr3_aa: CSARGPVRGEQYF
j_call: TRBJ2-7; v_call: TRBV4-3; cdr3_aa: CASSQDRRGNSYEQYF
j_call: TRBJ2-7; v_call: TRBV7-9; cdr3_aa: CASSLESGGDEQYF
j_call: TRBJ2-3; v_call: TRBV10-3; cdr3_aa: CAISESLRTGGDTQYF
j_call: TRBJ1-1; v_call: TRBV15; cdr3_aa: CATSRDVGRMSEAFF
j_call: TRBJ2-7; v_call: TRBV7-4; cdr3_aa: CASSSYRDRVRHEQYF
j_call: TRBJ2-3; v_call: TRBV7-9; cdr3_aa: CASSSSPPTEGF
j_call: TRBJ2-5; v_call: TRBV30; cdr3_aa: CAWTAGVRITQETQYF
j_call: TRBJ1-1; v_call: TRBV7-9; cdr3_aa: CASSLDGTEAFF
j_call: TRBJ1-2; v_call: TRBV29-1; cdr3_aa: CSVEDRPANYGYTF
j_call: TRBJ2-1; v_call: TRBV10-3; cdr3_aa: CAITEPGTNEQFF
j_call: TRBJ2-1; v_call: TRBV14; cdr3_aa: CASSQKSGGSYNEQFF
j_call: TRBJ1-1; v_call: TRBV12-3/TRBV12-4; cdr3_aa: CASSFQGGQSEAFF
j_call: TRBJ2-7; v_call: TRBV20-1; cdr3_aa: CSARDMQGGSNPYEQYF
j_call: TRBJ2-1; v_call: TRBV12-3/TRBV12-4; cdr3_aa: CASSPFMTASTYNEQFF
j_call: TRBJ2-7; v_call: TRBV3-1; cdr3_aa: CASSQDRWGVYEQYF
j_call: TRBJ2-1; v_call: TRBV4-3; cdr3_aa: CASSQSIGSYNEQFF
j_call: TRBJ2-7; v_call: TRBV11-2; cdr3_aa: CASSFVGGNDEQYF
j_call: TRBJ2-2; v_call: TRBV29-1; cdr3_aa: CSVASTGELFF
j_call: TRBJ2-3; v_call: TRBV7-2; cdr3_aa: CASSEVQRTSGGHTDTQYF
j_call: TRBJ2-1; v_call: TRBV4-3; cdr3_aa: CASSLETTHNEQFF
j_call: TRBJ1-2; v_call: TRBV23-1; cdr3_aa: CASSQGQGVVNYGYTF
j_call: TRBJ2-5; v_call: TRBV7-9; cdr3_aa: CASSSLAGQGRETQYF